Below, 2 T cell receptor beta chains from the same sample are listed, as sequenced in a study of shared clonotypes between healthy human individuals. Sequencing used immunoSEQ multiplex PCR; TCRdb keeps in-frame clones, though not all of them. The table has some 480,000 clones, roughly 85% seen once. Source material: PBMCs. The receptors were sampled from a woman in her forties in good health. Some clones in this sample may be carry-over from other donors' samples.

Concerning this clone: Given a far larger clone just one base away, this is likely a sequencing read error. The rearrangement links TRBV30 to TRBJ2-2; 10 positions agree with TRBD2. CDR1 is GTSNPN, CDR2 SVGIG, per germline (reference sequence). V lost 2 bases and J lost 6; bases outside the gene matches: 6. The CDR3 loop spans 15 amino acids. The CDR3 DNA follows: TGTGCCTGGAGTAGCGGGAGGGCCTCAGCCGGGGAGCTGTTTTTT. Protein product: CAWSSGRASAGELFF.

The V gene is TRBV19, the J gene TRBJ2-1; 7 bases agree with TRBD1. V dropped 1 base and J dropped 10; count of bases not matched to a gene: 7. The CDR3 runs 14 residues. Per germline, CDR1 LNHDA and CDR2 SQIVND (reference sequence). CDR3 protein: CASSIGYGTAEQFF. The CDR3 coding sequence is TGTGCCAGTAGTATAGGGTACGGGACAGCCGAGCAGTTCTTC.